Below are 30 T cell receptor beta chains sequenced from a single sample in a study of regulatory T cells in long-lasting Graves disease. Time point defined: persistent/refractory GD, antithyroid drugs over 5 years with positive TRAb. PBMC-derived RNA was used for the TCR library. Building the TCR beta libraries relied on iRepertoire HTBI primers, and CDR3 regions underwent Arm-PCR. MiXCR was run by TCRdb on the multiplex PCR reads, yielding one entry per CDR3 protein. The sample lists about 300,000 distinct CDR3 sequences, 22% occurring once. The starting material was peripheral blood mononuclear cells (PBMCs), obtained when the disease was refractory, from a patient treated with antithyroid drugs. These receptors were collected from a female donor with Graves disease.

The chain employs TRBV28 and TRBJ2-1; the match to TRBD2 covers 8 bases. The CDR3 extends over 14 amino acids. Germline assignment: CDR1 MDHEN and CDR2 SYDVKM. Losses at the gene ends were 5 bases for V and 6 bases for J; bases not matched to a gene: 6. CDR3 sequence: CASSAAGGFNEQFF. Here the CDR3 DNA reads TGTGCCAGCAGTGCGGCGGGAGGTTTCAATGAGCAGTTCTTC.

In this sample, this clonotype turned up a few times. The CDR3 reads CASSRTGGAESNQPQHF. The DNA of the CDR3 is TGTGCCAGTAGCCGGACAGGGGGAGCGGAAAGCAATCAGCCCCAGCATTTT. This chain connects TRBV19 to TRBJ1-5, with TRBD1 matching 10 bases. Germline lookup yields CDR1 LNHDA and CDR2 SQIVND (reference sequence). The CDR3 extends over 17 amino acids. V was clipped by 6 bases and J by 1 base; unmatched bases: 9.

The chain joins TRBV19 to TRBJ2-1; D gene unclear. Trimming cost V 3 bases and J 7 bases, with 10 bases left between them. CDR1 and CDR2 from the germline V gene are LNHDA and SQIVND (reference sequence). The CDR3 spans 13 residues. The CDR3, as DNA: TGTGCCAGTAGTATCACCAGACAAAATGAGCAGTTCTTC. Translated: CASSITRQNEQFF.

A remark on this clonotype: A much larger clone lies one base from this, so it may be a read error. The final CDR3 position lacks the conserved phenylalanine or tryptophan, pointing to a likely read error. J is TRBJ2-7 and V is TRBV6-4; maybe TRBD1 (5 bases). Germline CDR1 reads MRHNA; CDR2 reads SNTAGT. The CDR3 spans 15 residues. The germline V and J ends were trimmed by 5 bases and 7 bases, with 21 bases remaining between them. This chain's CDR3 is CASSKERRVVGEQYL. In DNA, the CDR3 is TGTGCCAGCAGTAAGGAGCGCAGGGTTGTAGGGGAGCAGTACCTC.

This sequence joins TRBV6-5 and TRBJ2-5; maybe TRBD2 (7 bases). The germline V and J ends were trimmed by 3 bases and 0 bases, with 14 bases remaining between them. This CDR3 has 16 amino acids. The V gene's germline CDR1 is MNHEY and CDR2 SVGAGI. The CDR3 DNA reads TGTGCCAGCAGTTATCAGGGAGGGGGGGACCAAGAGACCCAGTACTTC. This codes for CASSYQGGGDQETQYF.

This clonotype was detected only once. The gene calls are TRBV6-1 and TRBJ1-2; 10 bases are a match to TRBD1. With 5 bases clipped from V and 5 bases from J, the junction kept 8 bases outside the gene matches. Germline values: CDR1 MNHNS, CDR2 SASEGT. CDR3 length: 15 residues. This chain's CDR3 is CASSKDRGGSYGYTF. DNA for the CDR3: TGTGCCAGCAGTAAGGACAGGGGGGGCTCTTATGGCTACACCTTC.

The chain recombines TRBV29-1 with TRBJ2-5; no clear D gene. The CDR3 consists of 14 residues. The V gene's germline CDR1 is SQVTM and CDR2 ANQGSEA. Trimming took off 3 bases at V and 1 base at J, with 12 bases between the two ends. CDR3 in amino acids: CSVEPTYLQETQYF. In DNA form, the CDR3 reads TGCAGCGTTGAGCCCACATACCTCCAAGAGACCCAGTACTTC.

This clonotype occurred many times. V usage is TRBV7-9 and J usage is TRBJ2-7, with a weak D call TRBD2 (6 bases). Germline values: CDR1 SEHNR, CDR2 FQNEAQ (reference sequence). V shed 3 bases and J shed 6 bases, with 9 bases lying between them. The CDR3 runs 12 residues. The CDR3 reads CASSLGGGEQYF. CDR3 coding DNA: TGTGCCAGCAGCTTGGGGGGTGGCGAGCAGTACTTC.

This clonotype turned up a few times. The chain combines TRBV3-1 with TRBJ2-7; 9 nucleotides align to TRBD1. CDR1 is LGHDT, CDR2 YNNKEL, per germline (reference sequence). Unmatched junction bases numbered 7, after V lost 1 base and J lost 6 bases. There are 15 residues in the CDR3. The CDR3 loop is CASSQGGGDRAEQYF. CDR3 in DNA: TGTGCCAGCAGCCAAGGCGGTGGGGACAGGGCCGAGCAGTACTTC.

The CDR3 DNA reads TGTGCCAGCAGTTTAAGTACAGGGAGACTAGACGGGGAGCTGTTTTTT. It is translated as CASSLSTGRLDGELFF. The genes are TRBV28 and TRBJ2-2; D may correspond to TRBD1 or TRBD2 (6 bases each). Trimming removed 2 bases from V and 7 bases from J, with 17 bases in between. This CDR3 has 16 amino acids. The germline CDR1 and CDR2 sequences are MDHEN and SYDVKM.

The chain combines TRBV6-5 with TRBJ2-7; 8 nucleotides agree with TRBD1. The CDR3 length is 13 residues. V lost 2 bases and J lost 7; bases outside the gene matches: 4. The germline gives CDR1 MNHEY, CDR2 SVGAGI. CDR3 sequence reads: CASSYGTGGEQYF. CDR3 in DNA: TGTGCCAGCAGTTACGGCACAGGGGGGGAGCAGTACTTC.

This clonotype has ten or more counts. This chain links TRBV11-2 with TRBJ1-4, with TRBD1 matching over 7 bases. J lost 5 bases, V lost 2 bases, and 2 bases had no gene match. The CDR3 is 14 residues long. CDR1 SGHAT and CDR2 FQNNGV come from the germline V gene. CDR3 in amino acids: CASSLSRGNEKLFF. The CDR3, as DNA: TGTGCCAGCAGCTTATCCAGGGGGAATGAAAAACTGTTTTTT.

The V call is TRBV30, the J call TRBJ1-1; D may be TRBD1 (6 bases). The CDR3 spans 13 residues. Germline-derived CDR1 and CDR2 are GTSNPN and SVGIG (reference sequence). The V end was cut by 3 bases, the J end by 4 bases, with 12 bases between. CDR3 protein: CAWSVIGGTEAFF. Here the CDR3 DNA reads TGTGCCTGGAGCGTTATAGGGGGCACTGAAGCTTTCTTT.

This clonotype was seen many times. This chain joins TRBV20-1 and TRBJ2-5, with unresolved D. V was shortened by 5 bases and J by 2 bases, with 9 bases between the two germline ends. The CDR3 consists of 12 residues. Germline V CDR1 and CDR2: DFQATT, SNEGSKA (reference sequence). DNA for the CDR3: TGCAGTGCTCGAACCCATCAAGAGACCCAGTACTTC. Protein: CSARTHQETQYF.

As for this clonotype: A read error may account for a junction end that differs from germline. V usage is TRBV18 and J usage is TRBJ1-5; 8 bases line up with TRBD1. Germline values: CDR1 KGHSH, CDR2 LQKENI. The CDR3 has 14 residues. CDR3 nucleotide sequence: TGTGCCAGCTCGCCACAGGGGGGAGATCAGCCCCAGCATTTT. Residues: CASSPQGGDQPQHF.

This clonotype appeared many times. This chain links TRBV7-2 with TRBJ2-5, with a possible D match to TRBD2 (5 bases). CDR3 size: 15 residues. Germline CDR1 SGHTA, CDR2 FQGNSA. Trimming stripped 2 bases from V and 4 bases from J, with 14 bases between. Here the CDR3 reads CASSLRSAGRETQYF. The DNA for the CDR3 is TGTGCCAGCAGCTTAAGGTCGGCGGGCCGAGAGACCCAGTACTTC. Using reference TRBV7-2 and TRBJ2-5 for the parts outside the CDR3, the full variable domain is GAGVSQSPSNKVTEKGKDVELRCDPISGHTALYWYRQSLGQGLEFLIYFQGNSAPDKSGLPSDRFSAERTGGSVSTLTIQRTQQEDSAVYLCASSLRSAGRETQYFGPGTRLLVL.

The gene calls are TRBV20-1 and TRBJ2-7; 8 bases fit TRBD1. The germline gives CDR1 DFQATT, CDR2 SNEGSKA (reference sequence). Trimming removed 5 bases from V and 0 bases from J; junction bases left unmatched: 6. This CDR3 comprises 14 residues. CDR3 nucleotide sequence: TGCAGTGCTGCCGGACAGGGAGACTCCTACGAGCAGTACTTC. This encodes CSAAGQGDSYEQYF.

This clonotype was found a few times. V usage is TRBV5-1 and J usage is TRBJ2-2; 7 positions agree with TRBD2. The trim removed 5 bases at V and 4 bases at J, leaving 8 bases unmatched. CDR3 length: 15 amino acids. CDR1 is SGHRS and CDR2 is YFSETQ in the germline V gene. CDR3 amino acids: CASRLLAESTGELFF. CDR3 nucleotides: TGCGCCAGCAGACTCCTAGCGGAGTCCACCGGGGAGCTGTTTTTT.

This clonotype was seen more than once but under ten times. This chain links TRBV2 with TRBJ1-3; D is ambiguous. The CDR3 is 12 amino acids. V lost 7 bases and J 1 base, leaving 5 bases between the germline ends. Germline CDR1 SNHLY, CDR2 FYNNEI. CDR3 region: CASKGSGNTIYF. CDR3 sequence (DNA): TGTGCCAGCAAAGGGTCTGGAAACACCATATATTTT.

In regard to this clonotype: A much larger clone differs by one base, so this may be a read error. CDR3 DNA: TGTGCCAGCAGCAAAAACACCGGGGAGCTGTTTTTT. Protein product: CASSKNTGELFF. The chain joins TRBV12-3 or TRBV12-4 to TRBJ2-2; D ambiguous. The CDR3 contains 12 residues. Trimming stripped 6 bases from V and 2 bases from J, with 4 bases between.

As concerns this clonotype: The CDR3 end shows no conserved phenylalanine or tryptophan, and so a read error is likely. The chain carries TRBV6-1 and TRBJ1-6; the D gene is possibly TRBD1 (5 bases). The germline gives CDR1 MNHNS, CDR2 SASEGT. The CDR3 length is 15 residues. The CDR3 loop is CASSALRRDNSPLHL. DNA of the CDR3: TGTGCCAGCTCGGCTCTCCGCAGGGATAATTCGCCCCTCCACCTT.

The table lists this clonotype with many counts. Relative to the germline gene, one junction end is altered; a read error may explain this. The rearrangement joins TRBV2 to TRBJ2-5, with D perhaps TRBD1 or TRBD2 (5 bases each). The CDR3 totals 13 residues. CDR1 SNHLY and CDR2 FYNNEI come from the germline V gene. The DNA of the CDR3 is TGTGCCAGCAGTGAAATTTCTCCGGGACCACCGAACTTC. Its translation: CASSEISPGPPNF.

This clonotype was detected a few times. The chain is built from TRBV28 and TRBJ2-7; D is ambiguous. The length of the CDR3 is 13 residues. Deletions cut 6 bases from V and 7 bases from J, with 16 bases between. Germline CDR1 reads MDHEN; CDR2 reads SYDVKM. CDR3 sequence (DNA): TGTGCCAGCAGCCGCCGGGTAGCTCAAGAGCAGTACTTC. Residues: CASSRRVAQEQYF.

The CDR3 bases are TGTGCCAGCAGTTACTCAGGCGCAGGGGCTAACTATGGCTACACCTTC. It yields the protein CASSYSGAGANYGYTF. V and J are TRBV6-5 and TRBJ1-2; weak D call: TRBD1 (6 bases). The V gene lost 0 bases and the J gene lost 0 bases, with 11 bases spanning the gap. Germline values: CDR1 MNHEY, CDR2 SVGAGI. This CDR3 spans 16 amino acids.

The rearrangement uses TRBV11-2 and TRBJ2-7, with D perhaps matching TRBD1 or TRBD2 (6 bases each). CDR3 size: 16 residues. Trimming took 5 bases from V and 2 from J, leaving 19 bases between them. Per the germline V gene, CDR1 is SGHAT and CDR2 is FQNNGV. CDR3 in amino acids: CASSPLATRGAYEQYF. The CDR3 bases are TGTGCCAGCAGCCCATTAGCGACTAGGGGGGCCTACGAGCAGTACTTC.

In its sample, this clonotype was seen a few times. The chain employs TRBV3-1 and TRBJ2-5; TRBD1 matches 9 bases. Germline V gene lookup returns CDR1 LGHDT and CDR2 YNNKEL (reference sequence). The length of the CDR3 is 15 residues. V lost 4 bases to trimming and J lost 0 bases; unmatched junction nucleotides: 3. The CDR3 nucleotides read TGTGCCAGCAGCCCCCGGACAGGGGACCAAGAGACCCAGTACTTC. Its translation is CASSPRTGDQETQYF.

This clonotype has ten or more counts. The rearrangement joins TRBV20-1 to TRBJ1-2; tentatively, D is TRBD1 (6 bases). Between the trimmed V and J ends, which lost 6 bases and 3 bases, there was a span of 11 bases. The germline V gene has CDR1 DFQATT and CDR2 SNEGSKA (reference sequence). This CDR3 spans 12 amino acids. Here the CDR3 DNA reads TGCAGTGCAAGGACAGACCACTATGGCTACACCTTC. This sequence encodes CSARTDHYGYTF.

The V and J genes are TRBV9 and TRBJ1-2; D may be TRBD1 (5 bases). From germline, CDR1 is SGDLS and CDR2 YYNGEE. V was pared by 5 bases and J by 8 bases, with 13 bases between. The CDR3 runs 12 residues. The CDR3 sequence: CASRGVLGGYTF. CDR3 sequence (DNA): TGTGCCAGCAGGGGGGTCTTGGGAGGCTACACCTTC.

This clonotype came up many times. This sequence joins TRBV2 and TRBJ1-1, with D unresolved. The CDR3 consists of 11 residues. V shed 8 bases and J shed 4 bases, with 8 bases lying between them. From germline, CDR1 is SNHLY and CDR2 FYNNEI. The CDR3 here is CASGEGTEAFF. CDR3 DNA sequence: TGTGCCAGCGGGGAGGGCACTGAAGCTTTCTTT.

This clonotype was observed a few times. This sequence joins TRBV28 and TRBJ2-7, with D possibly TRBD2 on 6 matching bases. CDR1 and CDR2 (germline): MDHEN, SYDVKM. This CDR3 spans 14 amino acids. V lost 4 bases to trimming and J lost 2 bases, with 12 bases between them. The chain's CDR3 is CASSSGGAPYEQYF. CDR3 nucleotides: TGTGCCAGCAGTTCCGGAGGGGCCCCCTACGAGCAGTACTTC.